Only one count was recorded for the clone carrying this T cell receptor beta chain. TCRdb's copy holds only in-frame clones and misses some; the assay was immunoSEQ multiplex PCR. Found here are roughly 180,000 clones, roughly 81% of them singletons; the top ten hold 5.4%. CDR1 and CDR2 from the germline V gene are LNHDA and SQIVND (reference sequence). V trimming: 6 bases; J trimming: 6 bases; junction bases outside the gene matches: 5. The CDR3 covers 12 residues. The sample originates from a study of blood T cell repertoires in COVID-19. Study at large: The analysed material was cDNA or gDNA that came from T cells, B-cell-depleted T cells, or PBMCs.

Material for sequencing was peripheral blood. The V call is TRBV19, the J call TRBJ2-7; 7 bases map to TRBD2. The TCR comes from a woman aged 45-59 years with COVID-19, enrolled during active disease. In DNA form, the CDR3 reads TGTGCCAGTAGCATCGGGGAGGGCGAGCAGTACTTC. Residues: CASSIGEGEQYF.